This T cell receptor beta chain was recovered during a study of blood T cell repertoires in COVID-19. Study as a whole: Sites across the United States, Italy and Spain contributed samples from acute and convalescent COVID-19. Sources were T cells, B-cell-depleted T cells, or PBMCs; the material itself was cDNA or gDNA.

CDR3 size: 14 residues. The germline V gene has CDR1 SGHTA and CDR2 FQGNSA. Trimming left V 3 bases short and J 8 bases short, with 16 bases between. Per the original data handling: Estimation of nucleated cell counts relied on the amplification of reference gene primers. Method: immunoSEQ multiplex PCR; TCRdb's copy keeps in-frame clones and lacks some. For V, J and clone size, that table is used; D and trimming come from the DNA. In the table there are under 200,000 clones, approximately 86% of which are singletons. During active infection, Seattle patients enrolled and were then monitored through disease.

This rearrangement joins TRBV7-2 to TRBJ1-2, with a tentative D call TRBD1 (5 bases). This receptor was identified in a man in his fifties or sixties with COVID-19, enrolled during active disease. Input material: peripheral blood. CDR3 coding DNA: TGTGCCAGCAGCTTTCAGGGAGGTGTGGTGGGCTACACCTTC. Protein: CASSFQGGVVGYTF.